This T cell receptor beta chain was profiled in a study of vaccination and CD4 T cells after COVID-19. Turning to this clonotype: The antigen remains unidentified.

Oncomine TCR Beta short-read sequencing was applied to DNA from cultured CD4+ T cells. Each CDR3 protein gets one entry after TCRdb re-called the PCR reads with MiXCR. The sample gives thousands of distinct CDR3 sequences, roughly 68% of which show up once; 47% is in the top ten. CDR3 size: 18 residues. The V end lost 3 bases, the J end lost 0 bases, and 17 bases lay between the germline ends. Per the germline V gene, CDR1 is ENHRY and CDR2 is SYGVKD. Treatment denoted: approximately nine-day PBMC culture with coronavirus spike peptide pools or control peptides (ViraFEST assay). The sequence was obtained from a human donor who had recovered from COVID-19. Material: CD4+ T cells from blood, cultured in vitro. The J gene is TRBJ2-2, the V gene TRBV10-3; tentatively, D is TRBD1 (5 bases). CDR3 DNA sequence: TGTGCCATCAGTGACTTGATTACGGCAGGGACGAACACCGGGGAGCTGTTTTTT. Translating it yields CAISDLITAGTNTGELFF.